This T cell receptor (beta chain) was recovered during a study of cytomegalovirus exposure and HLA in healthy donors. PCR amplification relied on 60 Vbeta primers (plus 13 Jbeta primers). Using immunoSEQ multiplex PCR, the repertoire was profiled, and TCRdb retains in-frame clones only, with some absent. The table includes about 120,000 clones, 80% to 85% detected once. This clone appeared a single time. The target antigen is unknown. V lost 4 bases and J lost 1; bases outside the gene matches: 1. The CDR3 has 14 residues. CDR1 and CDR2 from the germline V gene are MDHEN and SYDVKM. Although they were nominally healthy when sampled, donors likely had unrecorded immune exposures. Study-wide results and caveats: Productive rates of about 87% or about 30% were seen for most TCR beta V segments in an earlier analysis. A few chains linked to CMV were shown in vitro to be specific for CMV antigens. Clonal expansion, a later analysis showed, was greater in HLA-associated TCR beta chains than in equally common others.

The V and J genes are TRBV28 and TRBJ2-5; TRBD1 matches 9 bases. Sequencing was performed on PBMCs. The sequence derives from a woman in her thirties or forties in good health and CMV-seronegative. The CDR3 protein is CASSSTGGQETQYF. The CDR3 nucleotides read TGTGCCAGCAGTTCGACAGGGGGCCAAGAGACCCAGTACTTC.